This T cell receptor (beta chain) was documented in a study of regulatory T cells in long-lasting Graves disease. Study information: The definition of persistent Graves' disease was over 5 years of antithyroid drugs with positive TSH receptor antibodies. Study-wide results and caveats: Persistent disease exhibited a predilection for TRBV28, TRBJ1-2 and TRBJ2-5.

Arm-PCR with iRepertoire HTBI primers amplified the CDR3 regions for these TCR beta libraries. TCRdb recomputed calls from the multiplex PCR reads with MiXCR, one row per CDR3 protein. The sample records about 420,000 distinct CDR3 sequences, about a quarter being singletons. With regard to this clonotype: Its antigen is undetermined.

J gave up 0 bases and V 7 bases, and 6 bases lay outside the gene matches. The CDR3 covers 13 residues. The germline V gene has CDR1 SQVTM and CDR2 ANQGSEA. The time point was: persistent/refractory GD, antithyroid drugs over 5 years with positive TRAb. Preparation of the TCR library used RNA extracted from PBMCs. The TCR sequence derives from a female donor with Graves disease. The rearrangement links TRBV29-1 to TRBJ2-7; 7 bases match TRBD2. The sequencing used peripheral blood mononuclear cells (PBMCs), collected when the disease was refractory, from a patient treated with antithyroid drugs. CDR3 coding DNA: TGCAGCGCCATAGCGGGTACCTCCTACGAGCAGTACTTC. Translated: CSAIAGTSYEQYF.